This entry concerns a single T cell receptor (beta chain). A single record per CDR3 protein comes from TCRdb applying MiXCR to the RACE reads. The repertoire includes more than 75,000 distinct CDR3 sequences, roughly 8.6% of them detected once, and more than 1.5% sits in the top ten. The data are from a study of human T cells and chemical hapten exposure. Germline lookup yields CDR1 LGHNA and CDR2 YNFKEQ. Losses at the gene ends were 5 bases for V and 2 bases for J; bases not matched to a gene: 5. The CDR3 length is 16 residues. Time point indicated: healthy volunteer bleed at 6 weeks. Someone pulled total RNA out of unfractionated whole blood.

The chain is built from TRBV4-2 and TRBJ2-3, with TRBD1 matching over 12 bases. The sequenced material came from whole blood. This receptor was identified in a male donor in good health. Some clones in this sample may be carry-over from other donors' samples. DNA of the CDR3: TGTGCCAGCAGCACTACGGGACAGGGGGCCACAGATACGCAGTATTTT. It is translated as CASSTTGQGATDTQYF.